A selection of T cell receptor beta chains follows, all from one sample in a study of PD-L1 blockade in urothelial cancer. Produced via immunoSEQ multiplex PCR; TCRdb's table is partial and in-frame only. The data show 40,000 to 50,000 clones, with approximately 82% seen just once and approximately 13% held by the top ten. The material was PBMCs, obtained around atezolizumab (anti-PD-L1) treatment. The receptors originated from a man between 60 and 75 years old with urothelial cancer. Each CDR3 is given with its conserved first and last residue. D genes are given only for firm matches. For some rows the clone size is stated as once, few or many, or as a class when expanded; others skip it.

d_gene	v_gene	j_gene	abundance	CDR3aa	CDR3nt
TRBD1	TRBV27	TRBJ2-2	many	CASSFSLGTANTGELFF	TGTGCCAGCAGTTTTAGTTTAGGGACAGCGAACACCGGGGAGCTGTTTTTT
TRBD2	TRBV6-4	TRBJ2-5	NA	CASSDRTRQRQETQYF	TGTGCCAGCAGTGATCGGACTAGGCAACGACAAGAGACCCAGTACTTC
NA	TRBV30	TRBJ2-1	NA	CAWSPLRGQFF	TGTGCCTGGAGTCCCCTTCGGGGGCAGTTCTTC
NA	TRBV2	TRBJ1-2	few	CASSLTTGSGYTF	TGTGCCAGCAGTCTTACTACAGGGTCTGGCTACACCTTC
TRBD1	TRBV15	TRBJ2-3	NA	CATSRDREIYADTQYF	TGTGCCACCAGCAGGGACAGGGAGATATACGCAGATACGCAGTATTTT
NA	TRBV5-5	TRBJ1-1	NA	CASSLSRQVGQAFF	TGTGCCAGCAGCTTGTCCCGACAGGTCGGACAAGCTTTCTTT
NA	TRBV6-5	TRBJ2-2	NA	CASKREDRRAGELFF	TGTGCCAGCAAGAGGGAAGATAGAAGGGCCGGGGAGCTGTTTTTT
TRBD1	TRBV23-1	TRBJ1-4	NA	CASNRDRRDEKLFF	TGCGCCAGCAATCGGGACAGGCGAGATGAAAAACTGTTTTTT
TRBD2	TRBV5-1	TRBJ2-5	once	CASSGAGTSGETQYF	TGCGCCAGCAGCGGAGCCGGGACTAGCGGAGAGACCCAGTACTTC
TRBD2	TRBV19	TRBJ2-1	NA	CASSDSGGSYNEQFF	TGTGCCAGTAGTGATAGCGGGGGTTCCTACAATGAGCAGTTCTTC
TRBD1	TRBV4-1	TRBJ2-7	NA	CASSQDRGAEQYF	TGCGCCAGCAGCCAGGACAGGGGGGCCGAGCAGTACTTC
NA	TRBV10-2	TRBJ2-7	NA	CASSEGLTIGQYF	TGCGCCAGCAGTGAGGGGCTGACGATTGGGCAGTACTTC
NA	TRBV27	TRBJ2-2	NA	CASSEITGFRDTGELFF	TGTGCCAGCAGTGAGATCACAGGGTTTCGGGACACCGGGGAGCTGTTTTTT
TRBD2	TRBV9	TRBJ2-7	NA	CASSGGAGVGGDEQYF	TGTGCCAGCAGCGGGGGAGCGGGGGTGGGGGGGGACGAGCAGTACTTC
TRBD1	TRBV5-1	TRBJ2-6	NA	CASSHGTAGANVLTF	TGCGCCAGCAGCCACGGGACAGCTGGGGCCAACGTCCTGACTTTC
NA	TRBV28	TRBJ2-7	NA	CASTPTGVPTRQYF	TGTGCCAGCACCCCGACAGGTGTACCTACGAGGCAGTACTTC
NA	TRBV7-2	TRBJ1-1	NA	CASTRPRATEAFF	TGTGCCAGCACCCGCCCCAGGGCCACTGAAGCTTTCTTT
TRBD2	TRBV6-6	TRBJ2-3	NA	CASGLVAGDTQYF	TGTGCCAGCGGACTAGTTGCGGGGGATACGCAGTATTTT
NA	TRBV7-9	TRBJ1-4	NA	CASSDGQIRANEKLFF	TGTGCCAGCAGCGATGGACAAATACGGGCTAATGAAAAACTGTTTTTT
NA	TRBV7-8	TRBJ1-5	few	CASSLAGIQPQHF	TGTGCCAGCAGCTTGGCAGGTATCCAGCCCCAGCATTTT
NA	TRBV16	TRBJ2-5	once	CASSQSRQETQYF	TGTGCCAGCAGCCAAAGTCGGCAAGAGACCCAGTACTTC
TRBD1	TRBV2	TRBJ2-5	NA	CASRGGQGAGETQYF	TGTGCCAGCAGGGGTGGACAGGGGGCAGGGGAGACCCAGTACTTC
NA	TRBV2	TRBJ2-1	NA	CASTPGRQDSYNEQFF	TGTGCCAGCACCCCAGGCCGACAGGACTCCTACAATGAGCAGTTCTTC
NA	TRBV30	TRBJ2-7	NA	CAWKSPGVWGGYEQYF	TGTGCCTGGAAATCACCGGGGGTTTGGGGAGGCTACGAGCAGTACTTC
NA	TRBV5-1	TRBJ2-5	NA	CASSLAQGETQYF	TGCGCCAGCAGCTTGGCCCAGGGGGAGACCCAGTACTTC
TRBD2	TRBV2	TRBJ2-1	NA	CASSEARTSGGNEQFF	TGTGCCAGCAGTGAAGCCCGGACTAGCGGGGGCAATGAGCAGTTCTTC